A single sample gave rise to the 10 T cell receptor beta chains below, sequenced in a study of OX40 agonist ivuxolimab in advanced cancers. Libraries were prepared by immunoSEQ multiplex PCR; TCRdb keeps only in-frame clonotypes and omits some of them. Here the sample spans about 51,000 clones, 88% being singletons. The material was CD4+ or CD8+ T cells sorted from blood, obtained in a trial of the OX40 agonist ivuxolimab. The receptors were gathered from an adult with an advanced solid tumor such as melanoma, head and neck, liver or kidney cancer.

The gene calls are TRBV10-3 and TRBJ2-3; D gene ambiguous. Germline assignment: CDR1 ENHRY and CDR2 SYGVKD. The ends were cut back, 6 bases at V and 5 bases at J, with 6 bases in the middle. This CDR3 has 11 residues. In nucleotides, the CDR3 is TGTGCCATCAGCGGTCTAGATACGCAGTATTTT. Translation: CAISGLDTQYF.

The CDR3 DNA follows: TGTGCCAGTAGTATCCAAGGGGCACGCCAGCCCCAGCATTTT. It encodes CASSIQGARQPQHF. The rearrangement joins TRBV19 to TRBJ1-5; a weak D match, TRBD1 (5 bases). Germline CDR1 LNHDA, CDR2 SQIVND (reference sequence). CDR3 length: 14 amino acids. Deletions cut 3 bases from V and 7 bases from J, with 13 bases between. Looking up the rest from reference TRBV19 and TRBJ1-5 gives the full variable domain: DGGITQSPKYLFRKEGQNVTLSCEQNLNHDAMYWYRQDPGQGLRLIYYSQIVNDFQKGDIAEGYSVSREKKESFPLTVTSAQKNPTAFYLCASSIQGARQPQHFGDGTRLSIL.

In its sample, this clone was seen a few times. The rearrangement uses TRBV18 and TRBJ2-1, with D possibly being TRBD2 (6 bases). CDR3 length: 16 residues. V was trimmed by 2 bases and J by 6 bases, leaving 17 bases between them. Germline V gene data show CDR1 as KGHSH and CDR2 as LQKENI. The CDR3 sequence: CASSPFAGNRPNEQFF. CDR3 bases: TGTGCCAGCTCACCATTTGCGGGAAACCGCCCCAATGAGCAGTTCTTC. The full variable domain, with the rest looked up from reference TRBV18 and TRBJ2-1, is NAGVMQNPRHLVRRRGQEARLRCSPMKGHSHVYWYRQLPEEGLKFMVYLQKENIIDESGMPKERFSAEFPKEGPSILRIQQVVRGDSAAYFCASSPFAGNRPNEQFFGPGTRLTVL.

The gene calls are TRBV7-8 and TRBJ2-7, with 7 bases aligning to TRBD2. The V and J ends lost 4 bases and 5 bases, in that order; junction bases with no gene match: 14. The CDR3 spans 16 residues. Germline V CDR1 and CDR2: SGHVS, FQNEAQ. The CDR3 loop reads CASSSTGRGSRDEQYF. CDR3 nucleotide sequence: TGTGCCAGCAGCTCCACGGGGCGGGGGTCCCGGGACGAGCAGTACTTC.

This clone was observed a single time. V and J are TRBV5-4 and TRBJ2-1, with TRBD1 identical over 8 bases. The ends lost 2 bases at V and 1 base at J; junction bases unmatched: 2. Germline V gene data show CDR1 as SGHNT and CDR2 as YYREEE (reference sequence). This CDR3 spans 15 amino acids. This CDR3 reads CASSFTGGSYNEQFF. CDR3 DNA sequence: TGTGCCAGCAGCTTTACAGGGGGTTCCTACAATGAGCAGTTCTTC. Full variable domain (missing parts from reference TRBV5-4 and TRBJ2-1): ETGVTQSPTHLIKTRGQQVTLRCSSQSGHNTVSWYQQALGQGPQFIFQYYREEENGRGNFPPRFSGLQFPNYSSELNVNALELDDSALYLCASSFTGGSYNEQFFGPGTRLTVL.

This chain connects TRBV30 to TRBJ1-2; D might be TRBD1 (5 bases). CDR1 and CDR2 from the germline V gene are GTSNPN and SVGIG (reference sequence). V was shortened by 3 bases and J by 4 bases, with 9 bases between the two germline ends. The CDR3 runs to 12 residues. CDR3 sequence reads: CAWSRDAYGYTF. The CDR3, as DNA: TGTGCCTGGAGCCGGGACGCCTATGGCTACACCTTC. Drawing the rest from reference TRBV30 and TRBJ1-2, the complete variable domain is SQTIHQWPATLVQPVGSPLSLECTVEGTSNPNLYWYRQAAGRGLQLLFYSVGIGQISSEVPQNLSASRPQDRQFILSSKKLLLSDSGFYLCAWSRDAYGYTFGSGTRLTVV.

The CDR3 loop is CASSGRDRGNQPQHF. DNA of the CDR3: TGTGCCAGCAGTGGTCGGGACAGGGGCAATCAGCCCCAGCATTTT. The chain links TRBV2 to TRBJ1-5; 9 bases fit TRBD1. Germline trimming cut 4 bases from V and 2 bases from J; bases unmatched to any gene: 3. Germline V CDR1 and CDR2: SNHLY, FYNNEI. This CDR3 has 15 residues.

This sequence joins TRBV21-1 and TRBJ2-5; the DNA was not used to check the table's D call, TRBD1. The J call may be wrong; the DNA end is better matched by TRBJ2-7. TRBV21-1 corresponds to a pseudogene. The CDR3 length is 16 residues. The CDR3 sequence: CASSYDPDREDYEQYF. The DNA of the CDR3 is TGTGCCAGCAGCTATGACCCGGACAGGGAGGACTACGAGCAGTACTTC.

The rearrangement links TRBV2 to TRBJ2-5; 9 bases fit TRBD1. Per germline, CDR1 SNHLY and CDR2 FYNNEI. V was clipped by 8 bases and J by 3 bases; unmatched bases: 4. The CDR3 has 13 residues. The CDR3 spells CASRDRVKETQYF. CDR3 bases: TGTGCCAGCCGGGACAGGGTAAAAGAGACCCAGTACTTC.

This chain links TRBV19 with TRBJ1-5; 7 bases agree with TRBD1. After removal of 8 bases from V and 3 bases from J, the junction contained 10 bases not matched to a gene. The CDR3 length is 15 residues. Germline V CDR1 and CDR2: LNHDA, SQIVND (reference sequence). The CDR3 coding sequence is TGTGCCAGTGAGGGGGGACAGTCACTCAATCAGCCCCAGCATTTT. It encodes CASEGGQSLNQPQHF.